The 25 T cell receptor beta chains reported below all come from one sample, sequenced in a study of blood T cell repertoires in COVID-19. Assay: immunoSEQ multiplex PCR; the TCRdb copy retains only in-frame clones and omits some. The data show some 270,000 clones, just under 90% seen once. Sample: PBMCs or T cells enriched from blood (not recorded which). The receptors originated from a woman aged 55-75 years who had recovered from COVID-19.

The V gene is TRBV6-6, the J gene TRBJ1-1; D unresolved. The CDR3 sequence is 13 residues long. Germline assignment: CDR1 MNHNY and CDR2 SVGAGI (reference sequence). Trimming removed 3 bases from V and 11 bases from J, with 16 bases in between. CDR3 coding DNA: TGTGCCAGCAGTTATGTCAGAGAGTCGCGGGCTTTCTTT. Its translation is CASSYVRESRAFF.

This clone has at least ten counts. The V gene is TRBV19, the J gene TRBJ1-5; no clear D gene. Trimming pared 3 bases from V and 4 bases from J, leaving 10 bases between. CDR1 is LNHDA and CDR2 is SQIVND in the germline V gene (reference sequence). This CDR3 is 14 amino acids long. The CDR3 protein is CASSIPRGNQPQHF. The CDR3 coding sequence is TGTGCCAGTAGTATCCCCCGCGGAAATCAGCCCCAGCATTTT.

V is TRBV15 and J is TRBJ2-7; 8 positions agree with TRBD2. V dropped 4 bases and J dropped 1; count of bases not matched to a gene: 9. The CDR3 runs 16 residues. CDR1 is LNHNV and CDR2 is YYDKDF in the germline V gene (reference sequence). CDR3 sequence: CATSMDLAGGSYEQYF. The CDR3 DNA sequence: TGTGCCACCAGCATGGACTTGGCGGGAGGATCCTACGAGCAGTACTTC.

The rearrangement uses TRBV27 and TRBJ1-2; no clear D. Germline values: CDR1 MNHEY, CDR2 SMNVEV (reference sequence). V gave up 0 bases and J gave up 6 bases, with 17 bases separating them. This CDR3 spans 16 amino acids. Here the CDR3 reads CASSLSTHLDVNGYTF. DNA for the CDR3: TGTGCCAGCAGTTTATCGACACATCTTGATGTTAATGGCTACACCTTC.

The rearrangement uses TRBV18 and TRBJ1-2; D may be TRBD1 (6 bases). Trimming removed 2 bases at V and 4 bases at J, with 11 bases between. The CDR3 totals 14 residues. Germline CDR1 KGHSH, CDR2 LQKENI. The CDR3: CASSPSGTSYGYTF. The CDR3 coding sequence is TGTGCCAGCTCACCATCCGGGACAAGCTATGGCTACACCTTC.

The rearrangement uses TRBV2 and TRBJ2-5; TRBD2 might be the D (6 bases). The germline CDR1 and CDR2 sequences are SNHLY and FYNNEI. This CDR3 is built from 16 residues. V lost 5 bases, J lost 2 bases, and 18 bases lay in between. The CDR3 loop reads CASSRNSGAIQETQYF. The CDR3 bases are TGTGCCAGCAGTAGGAATAGCGGAGCCATTCAAGAGACCCAGTACTTC. Full variable domain (outside the CDR3, taken from reference TRBV2 and TRBJ2-5): EPEVTQTPSHQVTQMGQEVILRCVPISNHLYFYWYRQILGQKVEFLVSFYNNEISEKSEIFDDQFSVERPDGSNFTLKIRSTKLEDSAMYFCASSRNSGAIQETQYFGPGTRLLVL.

The table lists this clone with a count of one. The chain couples TRBV6-1 to TRBJ2-1; TRBD1 agrees at 9 bases. The CDR3 consists of 16 residues. From germline, CDR1 is MNHNS and CDR2 SASEGT. Trimming at V came to 4 bases and at J to 7 bases, leaving 11 bases not matched to a gene. The CDR3 here is CASSAERDRVKNEQFF. In nucleotides, the CDR3 is TGTGCCAGCAGTGCCGAGCGGGACAGGGTTAAAAATGAGCAGTTCTTC.

The chain couples TRBV2 to TRBJ1-2; D unclear. In germline, CDR1 is SNHLY, CDR2 FYNNEI. The CDR3 length is 13 residues. Trimming removed 8 bases from V and 4 bases from J, with 14 bases in between. The CDR3 DNA reads TGTGCCAGCCGTGGGTCCACTTTCTATGGCTACACCTTC. Protein: CASRGSTFYGYTF.

The chain recombines TRBV27 with TRBJ2-4; D perhaps matches TRBD1 (6 bases). CDR3 length: 16 amino acids. Trimming left V 3 bases short and J 1 base short, with 13 bases between. Germline V gene sequence: CDR1 MNHEY, CDR2 SMNVEV (reference sequence). CDR3 in DNA: TGTGCCAGCAGTTTTATGGGGGCAGGGGCCAAAAACATTCAGTACTTC. Protein: CASSFMGAGAKNIQYF.

V usage is TRBV2 and J usage is TRBJ1-1; TRBD1 is a possible D gene (6 bases). Germline V gene lookup returns CDR1 SNHLY and CDR2 FYNNEI. CDR3 length: 13 amino acids. V dropped 6 bases and J dropped 4 bases, with 12 bases sitting between them. The CDR3 region is CASSSRGITEAFF. Here the CDR3 DNA reads TGTGCCAGCAGCTCGAGGGGGATCACTGAAGCTTTCTTT.

This sequence joins TRBV5-1 and TRBJ2-7; tentatively, D is TRBD1 (6 bases). V lost 2 bases to trimming and J lost 5 bases, with 11 bases between them. The CDR3 has 13 residues. CDR1 is SGHRS and CDR2 is YFSETQ in the germline V gene. CDR3 sequence (DNA): TGCGCCAGCAGCTTCCTAGGGGGTGACGAGCAGTACTTC. This codes for CASSFLGGDEQYF.

The chain combines TRBV11-3 with TRBJ2-1, with 8 positions matching TRBD2. The CDR3 is 13 amino acids. Germline CDR1 and CDR2: SGHNT and YENEEA. V shed 5 bases and J 13 bases; nucleotides not matched to a gene: 10. CDR3: CASSQSGSVGQFF. CDR3 coding DNA: TGTGCCAGCAGCCAGAGCGGGAGTGTTGGCCAGTTCTTC.

The V call is TRBV28, the J call TRBJ1-5; TRBD1 aligns across 7 bases. Germline V gene lookup returns CDR1 MDHEN and CDR2 SYDVKM. Trimming cost V 5 bases and J 5 bases; bases outside gene matches: 6. This CDR3 has 14 amino acids. As DNA, the CDR3 is TGTGCCAGCAGTCGACGACAGGGCTATCAGCCCCAGCATTTT. Translated, it gives CASSRRQGYQPQHF. Looking up the rest from reference TRBV28 and TRBJ1-5 gives the full variable domain: DVKVTQSSRYLVKRTGEKVFLECVQDMDHENMFWYRQDPGLGLRLIYFSYDVKMKEKGDIPEGYSVSREKKERFSLILESASTNQTSMYLCASSRRQGYQPQHFGDGTRLSIL.

The V and J genes are TRBV5-1 and TRBJ1-1; maybe TRBD1 (5 bases). Germline V gene data show CDR1 as SGHRS and CDR2 as YFSETQ. V was trimmed by 0 bases and J by 0 bases, leaving 12 bases between them. This CDR3 region has 16 residues. CDR3 protein: CASSLVYRGMNTEAFF. CDR3 DNA sequence: TGCGCCAGCAGCTTGGTTTATCGGGGGATGAACACTGAAGCTTTCTTT.

The rearrangement joins TRBV5-1 to TRBJ1-1, with D uncertain. Between the trimmed V and J ends, which lost 3 bases and 4 bases, there was a span of 10 bases. The CDR3 sequence is 13 residues long. The germline V gene encodes CDR1 SGHRS and CDR2 YFSETQ. CDR3 in amino acids: CASSSPVGTEAFF. In DNA form, the CDR3 reads TGCGCCAGCAGCTCGCCGGTTGGCACTGAAGCTTTCTTT. The full variable domain, its missing parts supplied by reference TRBV5-1 and TRBJ1-1, is KAGVTQTPRYLIKTRGQQVTLSCSPISGHRSVSWYQQTPGQGLQFLFEYFSETQRNKGNFPGRFSGRQFSNSRSEMNVSTLELGDSALYLCASSSPVGTEAFFGQGTRLTVV.

This chain links TRBV2 with TRBJ1-5, with D tentatively TRBD1 (5 bases). CDR1 and CDR2 (germline): SNHLY, FYNNEI. V was shortened by 6 bases and J by 7 bases, with 16 bases between the two germline ends. The CDR3 consists of 14 residues. CDR3 loop: CASSPPGAGQPQHF. CDR3 coding DNA: TGTGCCAGCAGCCCTCCCGGGGCGGGGCAGCCCCAGCATTTT.

J is TRBJ1-1 and V is TRBV5-1; a weak D match, TRBD1 (6 bases). The CDR3 loop spans 14 amino acids. Per the germline V gene, CDR1 is SGHRS and CDR2 is YFSETQ. V was trimmed by 0 bases and J by 3 bases, leaving 9 bases between them. CDR3 region: CASSLVKGDTEAFF. CDR3 in DNA: TGCGCCAGCAGCTTGGTTAAGGGGGACACTGAAGCTTTCTTT.

The V gene is TRBV24-1, the J gene TRBJ2-1; TRBD2 matches at 7 bases. With V trimmed by 6 bases and J by 14 bases, 15 bases remained unmatched. CDR1 KGHDR and CDR2 SFDVKD come from the germline V gene. The CDR3 sequence is 14 residues long. The CDR3 protein is CATSTLGLADGKFF. The CDR3, as DNA: TGTGCCACCAGTACGCTGGGGCTAGCGGATGGGAAGTTCTTC.

This rearrangement joins TRBV5-1 to TRBJ2-2, with TRBD2 identical over 8 bases. Germline V gene sequence: CDR1 SGHRS, CDR2 YFSETQ. This CDR3 spans 14 amino acids. J gave up 8 bases and V 0 bases, and 3 bases lay outside the gene matches. As DNA, the CDR3 is TGCGCCAGCAGCTTGGGACTAGCGTTGGGGGAGCTGTTTTTT. Protein sequence: CASSLGLALGELFF.

CDR3 sequence: CATRPTAGGPQHF. As DNA, the CDR3 is TGTGCCACCAGACCGACAGCGGGGGGTCCCCAGCATTTT. The genes are TRBV24-1 and TRBJ1-5, with D possibly being TRBD1 (5 bases). The CDR3 consists of 13 residues. V lost 7 bases to trimming and J lost 10 bases, with 16 bases between them. Germline V gives CDR1 KGHDR, CDR2 SFDVKD.

The rearrangement links TRBV2 to TRBJ1-3; no clear D gene. Germline V gene lookup returns CDR1 SNHLY and CDR2 FYNNEI. V shed 1 base and J shed 8 bases, with 12 bases lying between them. This CDR3 spans 14 amino acids. The CDR3 region is CASSEGHPADTIYF. CDR3 coding DNA: TGTGCCAGCAGTGAAGGGCACCCGGCGGACACCATATATTTT. The variable domain in full, completed from reference TRBV2 and TRBJ1-3, reads EPEVTQTPSHQVTQMGQEVILRCVPISNHLYFYWYRQILGQKVEFLVSFYNNEISEKSEIFDDQFSVERPDGSNFTLKIRSTKLEDSAMYFCASSEGHPADTIYFGEGSWLTVV.

The chain recombines TRBV7-9 with TRBJ2-5; D is possibly TRBD1 (5 bases). Germline V gene sequence: CDR1 SEHNR, CDR2 FQNEAQ (reference sequence). Trimming left V 5 bases short and J 4 bases short, with 14 bases between. This CDR3 is built from 14 residues. The CDR3: CASSARQSSETQYF. CDR3 coding DNA: TGTGCCAGCAGCGCACGACAGAGCTCAGAGACCCAGTACTTC.

Here the CDR3 DNA reads TGTGCCATCAGGCTGGGGCTCAAGCCGTCTAATGAAAAACTGTTTTTT. The encoded protein is CAIRLGLKPSNEKLFF. The rearrangement joins TRBV10-3 to TRBJ1-4; D may be TRBD1 (5 bases). Between the trimmed V and J ends, which lost 6 bases and 3 bases, there was a span of 17 bases. The CDR3 extends over 16 amino acids. CDR1 is ENHRY, CDR2 SYGVKD, per germline.

The rearrangement uses TRBV6-5 and TRBJ1-1, with D hard to call. Germline CDR1 MNHEY, CDR2 SVGAGI. This CDR3 contains 13 residues. Trimming removed 4 bases from V and 3 bases from J, with 9 bases in between. The CDR3 DNA follows: TGTGCCAGCAGTTCTGACACTTACACTGAAGCTTTCTTT. Translation gives CASSSDTYTEAFF.

V usage is TRBV14 and J usage is TRBJ2-1; 10 bases map to TRBD2. From germline, CDR1 is SGHDN and CDR2 FVKESK. CDR3 length: 20 amino acids. Trimming removed 3 bases from V and 0 bases from J; junction bases left unmatched: 14. CDR3 DNA: TGTGCCAGCAGCCAGCGATTTGGTCTAGCGGGAGCCAGCTCCTACAATGAGCAGTTCTTC. Translation: CASSQRFGLAGASSYNEQFF.